These 28 T cell receptor beta chains were sequenced from one sample in a study of OX40 agonist ivuxolimab in advanced cancers. Data came from immunoSEQ multiplex PCR; TCRdb stores just in-frame clones and leaves some out. The profile shows more than 70,000 clones, about 84% of them singletons. The source was CD4+ or CD8+ T cells sorted from blood, collected in a trial of the OX40 agonist ivuxolimab. The receptors derive from an adult with an advanced solid tumor such as melanoma, head and neck, liver or kidney cancer.

The chain combines TRBV5-1 with TRBJ2-7; D tentatively reads TRBD1 or TRBD2 (7 bases each). The CDR3 runs to 16 residues. CDR1 is SGHRS, CDR2 YFSETQ, per germline. Trimming left V 3 bases short and J 1 base short, with 17 bases between. The CDR3 DNA follows: TGCGCCAGCAGCTCACCCAGACAGGGACTATCCTACGAGCAGTACTTC. The encoded protein is CASSSPRQGLSYEQYF.

The chain employs TRBV5-1 and TRBJ1-2; 8 bases line up with TRBD1. This CDR3 contains 13 residues. CDR1 SGHRS and CDR2 YFSETQ come from the germline V gene. Unmatched junction bases numbered 4, after V lost 4 bases and J lost 5 bases. CDR3 nucleotides: TGCGCCAGCAGCATCGGACAGGGTTATGGCTACACCTTC. Protein sequence: CASSIGQGYGYTF. The variable domain in full, completed from reference TRBV5-1 and TRBJ1-2, reads KAGVTQTPRYLIKTRGQQVTLSCSPISGHRSVSWYQQTPGQGLQFLFEYFSETQRNKGNFPGRFSGRQFSNSRSEMNVSTLELGDSALYLCASSIGQGYGYTFGSGTRLTVV.

The V call is TRBV19, the J call TRBJ2-3; D possibly matches TRBD1 or TRBD2 (5 bases each). The CDR3 is 17 residues long. V dropped 3 bases and J dropped 1 base, with 17 bases sitting between them. The germline V gene encodes CDR1 LNHDA and CDR2 SQIVND (reference sequence). The CDR3 sequence: CASSMLGFGARTDTQYF. The CDR3 region has the DNA TGTGCCAGTAGTATGCTAGGCTTCGGGGCCCGCACAGATACGCAGTATTTT.

This clone has a count of ten or more. The rearrangement links TRBV4-2 to TRBJ1-5, with TRBD1 matching 9 bases. CDR3 size: 16 residues. Germline V gives CDR1 LGHNA, CDR2 YNFKEQ. Unmatched junction bases numbered 5, after V lost 0 bases and J lost 5 bases. The CDR3 is CASSQDETGGYQPQHF. The CDR3 DNA reads as TGTGCCAGCAGCCAAGATGAGACAGGGGGATATCAGCCCCAGCATTTT.

This clone was seen only a few times. The chain links TRBV14 to TRBJ1-2; D not resolved. V lost 0 bases, J lost 4 bases, and 6 bases lay in between. CDR1 is SGHDN, CDR2 FVKESK, per germline. This CDR3 contains 13 residues. In nucleotides, the CDR3 is TGTGCCAGCAGCCAAGATGCCACCTATGGCTACACCTTC. Translation: CASSQDATYGYTF. Full variable domain (rest looked up from reference TRBV14 and TRBJ1-2): EAGVTQFPSHSVIEKGQTVTLRCDPISGHDNLYWYRRVMGKEIKFLLHFVKESKQDESGMPNNRFLAERTGGTYSTLKVQPAELEDSGVYFCASSQDATYGYTFGSGTRLTVV.

The chain uses TRBV10-3 and TRBJ2-7; 7 nucleotides line up with TRBD1. V gave up 11 bases and J gave up 3 bases; unmatched junction bases: 16. The germline gives CDR1 ENHRY, CDR2 SYGVKD. The CDR3 is 15 amino acids. In DNA, the CDR3 is TGTGCCGGGCCATTGGCCAGGGGGAACTTCTACGAGCAGTACTTC. Protein sequence: CAGPLARGNFYEQYF.

This rearrangement joins TRBV11-3 to TRBJ2-1; 7 positions agree with TRBD1. Per germline, CDR1 SGHNT and CDR2 YENEEA. J gave up 3 bases and V 3 bases, and 2 bases lay outside the gene matches. CDR3 length: 14 residues. In nucleotides, the CDR3 is TGTGCCAGCAGCTTCCCAGGGGGCTACAATGAGCAGTTCTTC. Translating it yields CASSFPGGYNEQFF.

V and J are TRBV18 and TRBJ1-1, with TRBD1 identical over 7 bases. CDR3 length: 12 residues. J was trimmed by 10 bases and V by 5 bases; bases with no gene match: 7. From germline, CDR1 is KGHSH and CDR2 LQKENI. The CDR3 nucleotides are TGTGCCAGCTCAGGAGACAGGGAGGCAGCTTTCTTT. It is translated as CASSGDREAAFF.

This clone was seen a handful of times. The chain uses TRBV5-6 and TRBJ1-4, with D tentatively TRBD1 (5 bases). The V end lost 0 bases, the J end lost 8 bases, and 14 bases lay between the germline ends. CDR1 is SGHDT and CDR2 is YYEEEE in the germline V gene. The CDR3 is 15 residues long. CDR3 nucleotides: TGTGCCAGCAGCTTGGTTACCCAGGGCCGGGAAAAACTGTTTTTT. Its translation is CASSLVTQGREKLFF.

The table lists this clone with a count of one. The chain links TRBV5-6 to TRBJ1-1; TRBD1 aligns across 7 bases. The V gene's germline CDR1 is SGHDT and CDR2 YYEEEE. Losses at the gene ends were 3 bases for V and 4 bases for J; bases not matched to a gene: 9. This CDR3 comprises 15 residues. The chain's CDR3 is CASSSRQGEFTEAFF. As DNA, the CDR3 is TGTGCCAGCAGCTCCCGACAGGGAGAATTCACTGAAGCTTTCTTT. Variable domain in full (rest from reference TRBV5-6 and TRBJ1-1): DAGVTQSPTHLIKTRGQQVTLRCSPKSGHDTVSWYQQALGQGPQFIFQYYEEEERQRGNFPDRFSGHQFPNYSSELNVNALLLGDSALYLCASSSRQGEFTEAFFGQGTRLTVV.

This sequence joins TRBV6-5 and TRBJ1-3; D gene uncertain. Germline V gene sequence: CDR1 MNHEY, CDR2 SVGAGI. V lost 6 bases to trimming and J lost 0 bases, with 9 bases between them. The CDR3 consists of 14 residues. Here the CDR3 reads CASSLISSGNTIYF. In nucleotides, the CDR3 is TGTGCCAGCAGCCTCATCAGCTCTGGAAACACCATATATTTT.

V gene TRBV4-2 combines with J gene TRBJ2-4; D not certain. V dropped 4 bases and J dropped 7 bases, with 17 bases sitting between them. CDR3 size: 15 residues. Looked up from germline, CDR1 is LGHNA and CDR2 is YNFKEQ. The CDR3 reads CASSPSDGLWNIQYF. In DNA, the CDR3 is TGTGCCAGCAGCCCAAGCGACGGGTTGTGGAACATTCAGTACTTC.

This clone was seen just once. The chain carries TRBV6-5 and TRBJ2-3; TRBD1 matches 10 bases. The CDR3 has 14 amino acids. Germline values: CDR1 MNHEY, CDR2 SVGAGI. V lost 5 bases, J lost 5 bases, and 4 bases stayed unmatched. The CDR3 loop is CASSRGQGGDTQYF. CDR3 nucleotide sequence: TGTGCCAGCAGTCGAGGACAGGGGGGAGATACGCAGTATTTT.

This clone has just a few counts. The chain recombines TRBV18 with TRBJ1-1; D might be TRBD1 (6 bases). This CDR3 comprises 14 residues. Deletions cut 5 bases from V and 6 bases from J, with 16 bases between. Germline V lookup: CDR1 KGHSH, CDR2 LQKENI. The CDR3 reads CASSSTQGSSEAFF. The CDR3 nucleotides are TGTGCCAGCTCATCCACGCAGGGGTCCTCTGAAGCTTTCTTT.

This clone appeared once. V usage is TRBV15 and J usage is TRBJ2-7; D unresolved. Per the germline V gene, CDR1 is LNHNV and CDR2 is YYDKDF (reference sequence). This CDR3 has 14 residues. With 6 bases removed from V and 0 bases from J, the gap between germline ends came to 12 bases. This chain's CDR3 is CATSLQRSSYEQYF. In nucleotides, the CDR3 is TGTGCCACCAGTTTGCAACGGAGCTCCTACGAGCAGTACTTC.

V is TRBV11-1 and J is TRBJ1-2; 10 bases match TRBD1. Germline V lookup: CDR1 SGHAT, CDR2 FQDESV (reference sequence). Trimming removed 3 bases from V and 4 bases from J; junction bases left unmatched: 11. This CDR3 spans 17 amino acids. For the CDR3, the DNA is TGTGCCAGCAGCTTCCTTGGTCCGGGACAGGGGATCTATGGCTACACCTTC. This translates into CASSFLGPGQGIYGYTF.

This sequence joins TRBV5-6 and TRBJ2-2; perhaps TRBD1 as D (5 bases). CDR3 size: 16 residues. The ends were cut back, 0 bases at V and 1 base at J, with 10 bases in the middle. Germline CDR1 is SGHDT and CDR2 is YYEEEE. The CDR3: CASSLVTAENTGELFF. The CDR3 region has the DNA TGTGCCAGCAGCTTGGTGACAGCCGAGAACACCGGGGAGCTGTTTTTT.

V and J are TRBV5-1 and TRBJ1-1; D possibly corresponds to TRBD1 (6 bases). From germline, CDR1 is SGHRS and CDR2 YFSETQ. Trimming took off 3 bases at V and 1 base at J, with 13 bases between the two ends. The CDR3 totals 15 residues. CDR3 bases: TGCGCCAGCAGCTCTGTCCGGACAGAGAACACTGAAGCTTTCTTT. Amino acid sequence: CASSSVRTENTEAFF.

The V and J genes are TRBV6-5 and TRBJ2-7; D remains ambiguous. Germline V CDR1 and CDR2: MNHEY, SVGAGI. The CDR3 loop spans 16 amino acids. V was trimmed by 0 bases and J by 4 bases, leaving 16 bases between them. The CDR3 region is CASSYSMIGRVYEQYF. The DNA for the CDR3 is TGTGCCAGCAGTTACTCGATGATCGGTCGGGTGTACGAGCAGTACTTC.

V and J are TRBV6-1 and TRBJ2-1; the D gene is possibly TRBD2 (5 bases). This CDR3 contains 15 residues. The germline V gene encodes CDR1 MNHNS and CDR2 SASEGT. The V end lost 0 bases, the J end lost 6 bases, and 12 bases lay between the germline ends. The CDR3 protein is CASSEAGGGSNEQFF. The CDR3 DNA reads as TGTGCCAGCAGTGAAGCTGGCGGAGGAAGCAATGAGCAGTTCTTC.

This chain uses TRBV4-1 with TRBJ2-1, with 10 bases lining up with TRBD2. This CDR3 is 16 amino acids long. Trimming at V came to 3 bases and at J to 1 base, leaving 3 bases not matched to a gene. Per germline, CDR1 MGHRA and CDR2 YSYEKL. The CDR3 DNA follows: TGCGCCAGCAGCCAGATACTAGCGGGGTCCTACAATGAGCAGTTCTTC. Protein: CASSQILAGSYNEQFF.

The V and J genes are TRBV5-1 and TRBJ2-3; 8 bases line up with TRBD1. V dropped 0 bases and J dropped 3; count of bases not matched to a gene: 0. The germline CDR1 and CDR2 sequences are SGHRS and YFSETQ. The CDR3 runs 14 residues. The CDR3 region has the DNA TGCGCCAGCAGCTTGGACAGGGGGACAGATACGCAGTATTTT. Amino acids: CASSLDRGTDTQYF.

This clone was counted a single time. The chain couples TRBV9 to TRBJ1-3; a weak D match, TRBD1 (6 bases). This CDR3 has 17 residues. Germline V gene sequence: CDR1 SGDLS, CDR2 YYNGEE. Deletions cut 0 bases from V and 0 bases from J, with 13 bases between. CDR3 in amino acids: CASSVAKGGPSGNTIYF. CDR3 in DNA: TGTGCCAGCAGCGTAGCTAAGGGGGGGCCCTCTGGAAACACCATATATTTT.

This clone has more than one count but fewer than ten. The J gene is TRBJ2-2, the V gene TRBV5-6; D is perhaps TRBD2 (7 bases). This CDR3 contains 16 residues. Trimming took off 4 bases at V and 5 bases at J, with 18 bases between the two ends. Germline lookup yields CDR1 SGHDT and CDR2 YYEEEE. In DNA, the CDR3 is TGTGCCAGCAGCCCGCTAGGGGGGGCAAGGACCGGGGAGCTGTTTTTT. It yields the protein CASSPLGGARTGELFF.

DNA for the CDR3: TGTGCCAGCAGCGCGGAGGGACTAGCGGGGTCCAATGAGCAGTTCTTC. Translated: CASSAEGLAGSNEQFF. The rearrangement uses TRBV9 and TRBJ2-1, with 13 positions matching TRBD2. The CDR3 has 16 residues. V lost 3 bases and J lost 6; bases outside the gene matches: 6. Germline CDR1 is SGDLS and CDR2 is YYNGEE.

Here the CDR3 reads CASSLDPGNTEAFF. The CDR3 DNA reads as TGTGCCAGCAGCTTGGACCCTGGGAACACTGAAGCTTTCTTT. This rearrangement joins TRBV5-4 to TRBJ1-1; D gene uncertain. CDR1 SGHNT and CDR2 YYREEE come from the germline V gene (reference sequence). The V end was cut by 0 bases, the J end by 1 base, with 7 bases between. The CDR3 has 14 amino acids.

This clone has a single count. The chain uses TRBV19 and TRBJ1-1; D gene unclear. V was trimmed by 4 bases and J by 3 bases, leaving 9 bases between them. The CDR3 length is 13 residues. Germline CDR1 reads LNHDA; CDR2 reads SQIVND (reference sequence). The CDR3 region is CASSKREYTEAFF. The CDR3 nucleotides are TGTGCCAGTAGTAAACGGGAGTACACTGAAGCTTTCTTT.

The chain carries TRBV2 and TRBJ2-4, with unresolved D. Trimming took off 7 bases at V and 8 bases at J, with 9 bases between the two ends. CDR3 length equals 11 residues. Germline assignment: CDR1 SNHLY and CDR2 FYNNEI. The CDR3 is CASTPWDIQYF. The CDR3 DNA reads as TGTGCCAGCACCCCCTGGGACATTCAGTACTTC.